Below, 17 T cell receptor beta chains from the same sample are listed, as sequenced in a study of T-cell reconstitution after alpha-beta-depleted transplantation in children. Unique molecular identifiers were incorporated during preparation of the TCRbeta library. TCRdb recomputed calls from the PCR reads with MiXCR, one row per CDR3 protein. The sample shows 540,000 or so distinct CDR3 sequences, 23% of them seen only once. The sample consisted of PBMCs, mostly from graft donor cells, taken 360 days after TCRalphabeta/CD19-depleted stem cell transplant. Receptors were obtained from a boy under two years old who had a stem cell transplant for acute myeloid leukemia, so the T cells may come from the graft donor.

The chain employs TRBV11-2 and TRBJ2-2; 7 bases fit TRBD1. Germline V gene sequence: CDR1 SGHAT, CDR2 FQNNGV. There are 16 residues in the CDR3. The trim removed 7 bases at V and 3 bases at J, leaving 11 bases unmatched. The CDR3 bases are TGTGCCAGCACCCGGGCAGGGGGTTTGGACACCGGGGAGCTGTTTTTT. Its translation is CASTRAGGLDTGELFF.

This clonotype showed up just a few times. This sequence joins TRBV7-2 and TRBJ2-4, with a tentative D call TRBD2 (5 bases). Trimming shortened V by 3 bases and J by 6 bases, and 12 bases separated the two germline ends. From germline, CDR1 is SGHTA and CDR2 FQGNSA. The CDR3 loop spans 14 amino acids. The CDR3 sequence is CASSFNHLANIQYF. For the CDR3, the DNA is TGTGCCAGCAGCTTCAACCATCTAGCAAACATTCAGTACTTC.

This clonotype was picked up many times. This chain links TRBV20-1 with TRBJ2-1, with 7 bases fitting TRBD2. The V and J ends lost 8 bases and 3 bases, in that order; junction bases with no gene match: 10. Germline V gives CDR1 DFQATT, CDR2 SNEGSKA (reference sequence). This CDR3 is built from 14 residues. The CDR3 spells CSPHPTSVYNEQFF. CDR3 sequence (DNA): TGCAGTCCTCACCCCACTAGCGTCTACAATGAGCAGTTCTTC.

This clonotype is a singleton in its sample. The rearrangement joins TRBV10-3 to TRBJ1-2, with 10 bases fitting TRBD1. In germline, CDR1 is ENHRY, CDR2 SYGVKD. The junction had 8 bases not matched to a gene; V was cut back by 2 bases and J by 8 bases. The CDR3 runs to 15 residues. In DNA form, the CDR3 reads TGTGCCATCAGTGAGGTGACAGGGGGCGCGGGCGGCTACACCTTC. Translating gives CAISEVTGGAGGYTF.

This chain joins TRBV12-3 or TRBV12-4 and TRBJ2-1; D possibly corresponds to TRBD2 (5 bases). This CDR3 is built from 14 residues. V lost 6 bases, J lost 6 bases, and 15 bases lay in between. The CDR3 loop reads CASSLGRLANEQFF. CDR3 DNA: TGTGCCAGCAGCCTCGGAAGGCTAGCCAATGAGCAGTTCTTC.

This clonotype was detected ten times or more. This rearrangement joins TRBV11-2 to TRBJ2-3, with 8 bases aligning to TRBD2. V lost 4 bases and J lost 3; bases outside the gene matches: 12. The germline gives CDR1 SGHAT, CDR2 FQNNGV. This CDR3 is built from 17 residues. DNA of the CDR3: TGTGCCAGCAGCTCCCGCCCAGCGGGGGACTTGACAGATACGCAGTATTTT. As protein: CASSSRPAGDLTDTQYF.

CDR3 nucleotide sequence: TGTGCCAGCAGCCAGGGCCGAAGCGGGGGGGGAACAGATACGCAGTATTTT. This gives the protein CASSQGRSGGGTDTQYF. This sequence joins TRBV4-2 and TRBJ2-3; 10 positions agree with TRBD2. The V gene's germline CDR1 is LGHNA and CDR2 YNFKEQ. The CDR3 length is 17 residues. V dropped 3 bases and J dropped 3; count of bases not matched to a gene: 9.

The rearrangement uses TRBV6-1 and TRBJ2-3; no clear D. CDR3 length equals 14 residues. Germline V gives CDR1 MNHNS, CDR2 SASEGT. V was trimmed by 7 bases and J by 7 bases, leaving 18 bases between them. CDR3 protein: CASNAPNTQNTQYF. DNA of the CDR3: TGTGCCAGCAATGCCCCCAACACACAAAATACGCAGTATTTT.

V and J are TRBV6-2 or TRBV6-3 and TRBJ2-1; D assignment may be TRBD1 or TRBD2 (5 bases each). With 2 bases removed from V and 2 bases from J, the gap between germline ends came to 10 bases. The CDR3 loop spans 15 amino acids. CDR1 is MNHEY, CDR2 SVGEGT, per germline. CDR3 in amino acids: CASSYPGRTYNEQFF. In DNA form, the CDR3 reads TGTGCCAGCAGTTACCCGGGACGGACCTACAATGAGCAGTTCTTC.

Here the CDR3 DNA reads TGTGCCAGCAGACTTAGCGGGGGAAACTCCTACGAGCAGTACTTC. It is translated as CASRLSGGNSYEQYF. The rearrangement joins TRBV12-3 or TRBV12-4 to TRBJ2-7; 9 positions agree with TRBD2. The trim removed 6 bases at V and 0 bases at J, leaving 6 bases unmatched. CDR3 size: 15 residues.

The V call is TRBV7-2, the J call TRBJ2-3; D remains ambiguous. Germline assignment: CDR1 SGHTA and CDR2 FQGNSA. The CDR3 runs to 13 residues. V dropped 8 bases and J dropped 2 bases, with 11 bases sitting between them. For the CDR3, the DNA is TGTGCCAGCGGGGAAGGCGTCACAGATACGCAGTATTTT. It is translated as CASGEGVTDTQYF.

The rearrangement uses TRBV6-2 or TRBV6-3 and TRBJ1-1; D gene ambiguous. V gave up 5 bases and J gave up 4 bases, with 11 bases separating them. Germline-derived CDR1 and CDR2 are MNHEY and SVGEGT. This CDR3 region has 13 residues. CDR3 loop: CASSHGVGTEAFF. As DNA, the CDR3 is TGTGCCAGCAGTCACGGGGTAGGCACTGAAGCTTTCTTT.

This clonotype was counted only a few times. The chain is built from TRBV27 and TRBJ2-1, with a weak D call TRBD2 (6 bases). The CDR3 runs to 13 residues. The V gene lost 6 bases and the J gene lost 7 bases, with 13 bases spanning the gap. The germline CDR1 and CDR2 sequences are MNHEY and SMNVEV (reference sequence). Written as DNA, the CDR3 is TGTGCCAGCAGCAGGACTGCGGGAAATGAGCAGTTCTTC. Protein product: CASSRTAGNEQFF.

This sequence joins TRBV3-1 and TRBJ2-7; D unclear. Germline V gives CDR1 LGHDT, CDR2 YNNKEL (reference sequence). The CDR3 loop spans 14 amino acids. V shed 5 bases and J shed 0 bases, with 11 bases lying between them. CDR3 sequence reads: CASSAMGGSYEQYF. The CDR3 region has the DNA TGTGCCAGCAGCGCAATGGGCGGCTCCTACGAGCAGTACTTC.

This clonotype was counted many times. The J gene is TRBJ2-2, the V gene TRBV11-2; TRBD2 might be the D (5 bases). The CDR3 totals 13 residues. CDR1 and CDR2 from the germline V gene are SGHAT and FQNNGV. Trimming left V 5 bases short and J 7 bases short, with 11 bases between. As DNA, the CDR3 is TGTGCCAGCAGCGAAGACGGGGTCGGGGAGCTGTTTTTT. Translating it yields CASSEDGVGELFF. Filled out from reference TRBV11-2 and TRBJ2-2, the complete variable domain reads EAGVAQSPRYKIIEKRQSVAFWCNPISGHATLYWYQQILGQGPKLLIQFQNNGVVDDSQLPKDRFSAERLKGVDSTLKIQPAKLEDSAVYLCASSEDGVGELFFGEGSRLTVL.

This clonotype was picked up many times. The V gene is TRBV12-3 or TRBV12-4, the J gene TRBJ1-2, with no clear D. The CDR3 sequence is 14 residues long. V lost 5 bases to trimming and J lost 4 bases, with 14 bases between them. CDR3 nucleotide sequence: TGTGCCAGCAGTCGAAACAGACGAGGCTATGGCTACACCTTC. This sequence encodes CASSRNRRGYGYTF.

This clonotype was observed a handful of times. The chain links TRBV28 to TRBJ2-7, with a possible D match to TRBD2 (5 bases). V dropped 0 bases and J dropped 2 bases, with 11 bases sitting between them. The CDR3 is 15 residues long. CDR1 MDHEN and CDR2 SYDVKM come from the germline V gene. Here the CDR3 DNA reads TGTGCCAGCAGTTTATGCGTCGAGGAGGCCTACGAGCAGTACGTC. It yields the protein CASSLCVEEAYEQYV.